This T cell receptor beta chain is drawn from a study of OX40 agonist ivuxolimab in advanced cancers. Study as a whole: Dose-escalation patients had hepatocellular carcinoma, melanoma, renal cell or head and neck cancer. People who had prior anti-PD-1, anti-PD-L1 or anti-CTLA-4 therapy could take part, and under 45% had some. Regarding the study as a whole: Expanded clones were, on average, more numerous among CD8+ T cells than CD4+.

Peripheral blood came from all dose cohorts at three timepoints. A remark on this clone: Its antigen remains unidentified.

The protocol was immunoSEQ multiplex PCR, while the TCRdb copy is restricted to in-frame clones and leaves out a portion. The sample contains more than 50,000 clones, about 85% of which appear only once. The CDR3 is 17 amino acids. The V gene's germline CDR1 is LNHDA and CDR2 SQIVND (reference sequence). The V segment lost 2 bases and the J segment 5 bases; nucleotides outside the gene matches: 5. The TCR was taken from an adult with an advanced solid tumor such as melanoma, head and neck, liver or kidney cancer. The sample here was CD4+ or CD8+ T cells sorted from blood, taken in a trial of the OX40 agonist ivuxolimab. V gene TRBV19 combines with J gene TRBJ2-3, with TRBD2 matching 15 bases. The CDR3 bases are TGTGCCAGTAGTATATATGGACTAGCGGGAGGGCAAGATACGCAGTATTTT. The encoded protein is CASSIYGLAGGQDTQYF. The full variable domain, with the rest looked up from reference TRBV19 and TRBJ2-3, is DGGITQSPKYLFRKEGQNVTLSCEQNLNHDAMYWYRQDPGQGLRLIYYSQIVNDFQKGDIAEGYSVSREKKESFPLTVTSAQKNPTAFYLCASSIYGLAGGQDTQYFGPGTRLTVL.